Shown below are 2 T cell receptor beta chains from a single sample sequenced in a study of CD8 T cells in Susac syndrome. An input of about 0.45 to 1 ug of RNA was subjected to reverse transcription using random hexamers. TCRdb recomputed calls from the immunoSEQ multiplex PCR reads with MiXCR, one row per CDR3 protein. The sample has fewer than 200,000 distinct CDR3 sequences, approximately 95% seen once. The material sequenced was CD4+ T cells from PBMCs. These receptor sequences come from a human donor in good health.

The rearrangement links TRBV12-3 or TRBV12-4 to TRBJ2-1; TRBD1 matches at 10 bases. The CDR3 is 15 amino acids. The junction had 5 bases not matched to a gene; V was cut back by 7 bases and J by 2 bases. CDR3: CASTRDRGPYNEQFF. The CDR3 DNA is TGTGCCAGCACCCGGGACAGGGGTCCCTACAATGAGCAGTTCTTC.

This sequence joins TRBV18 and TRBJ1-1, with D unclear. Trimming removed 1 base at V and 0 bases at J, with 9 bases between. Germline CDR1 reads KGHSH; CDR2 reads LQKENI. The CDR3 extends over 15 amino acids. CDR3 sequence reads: CASSPRVSLNTEAFF. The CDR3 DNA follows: TGTGCCAGCTCACCACGCGTCAGCCTGAACACTGAAGCTTTCTTT.